Each of the 21 T cell receptor beta chains below was sequenced from the same sample in a study of control samples from healthy donors and cancer patients. TCRdb's copy holds only in-frame clones and misses some; the assay was immunoSEQ multiplex PCR. The data hold tens of thousands of clones, with roughly 89% observed a single time. The sequencing sample was made of blood. Receptors originate from a man younger than 45 in good health.

This chain uses TRBV5-4 with TRBJ1-4; the match to TRBD1 covers 7 bases. This CDR3 has 15 residues. J lost 8 bases, V lost 2 bases, and 9 bases had no gene match. CDR1 is SGHNT and CDR2 is YYREEE in the germline V gene (reference sequence). CDR3 loop: CASSFIDRAQEKLFF. CDR3 DNA sequence: TGTGCCAGCAGCTTCATCGACAGGGCACAGGAAAAACTGTTTTTT. Drawing the rest from reference TRBV5-4 and TRBJ1-4, the complete variable domain is ETGVTQSPTHLIKTRGQQVTLRCSSQSGHNTVSWYQQALGQGPQFIFQYYREEENGRGNFPPRFSGLQFPNYSSELNVNALELDDSALYLCASSFIDRAQEKLFFGSGTQLSVL.

The chain couples TRBV19 to TRBJ2-3; D is undetermined. The CDR3 spans 13 residues. Deletions cut 7 bases from V and 1 base from J, with 9 bases between. Looked up from germline, CDR1 is LNHDA and CDR2 is SQIVND (reference sequence). DNA for the CDR3: TGTGCCAGTAACCCCCAGGGCACAGATACGCAGTATTTT. Its translation: CASNPQGTDTQYF.

The chain combines TRBV25-1 with TRBJ2-5; TRBD1 agrees at 10 bases. There are 16 residues in the CDR3. The V gene end was trimmed by 3 bases and the J gene end by 7 bases; junction bases not matched to a gene: 11. Germline lookup yields CDR1 MGHDK and CDR2 SYGVNS. CDR3 sequence reads: CASSDPPGQGWGTQYF. The CDR3 nucleotides are TGTGCCAGCAGTGATCCCCCGGGACAGGGGTGGGGGACCCAGTACTTC.

CDR3 bases: TGTGCCAGCAGTTACCAAACTAGCTACAATGAGCAGTTCTTC. This encodes CASSYQTSYNEQFF. The genes are TRBV6-2 or TRBV6-3 and TRBJ2-1; D perhaps matches TRBD2 (5 bases). Trimming pared 2 bases from V and 3 bases from J, leaving 8 bases between. The germline V gene has CDR1 MNHEY and CDR2 SVGEGT. The length of the CDR3 is 14 residues.

This clone showed up just once. V gene TRBV5-1 combines with J gene TRBJ1-1, with a tentative D call TRBD1 (6 bases). Deletions cut 1 base from V and 5 bases from J, with 21 bases between. This CDR3 is 17 amino acids long. Germline lookup yields CDR1 SGHRS and CDR2 YFSETQ. The CDR3 here is CASSLPGSYEGGTEAFF. The CDR3 region has the DNA TGCGCCAGCAGCTTGCCAGGATCCTACGAAGGGGGGACTGAAGCTTTCTTT.

The V gene is TRBV7-2, the J gene TRBJ1-3; the D is unclear. Deletions cut 1 base from V and 0 bases from J, with 4 bases between. Germline CDR1 and CDR2: SGHTA and FQGNSA. The CDR3 loop spans 14 amino acids. CDR3 loop: CASSLESSGNTIYF. The CDR3 coding sequence is TGTGCCAGCAGCTTAGAAAGCTCTGGAAACACCATATATTTT.

The chain uses TRBV24-1 and TRBJ1-1; tentatively, D is TRBD1 (6 bases). The germline V gene encodes CDR1 KGHDR and CDR2 SFDVKD. The CDR3 spans 14 residues. The V and J ends lost 4 bases and 5 bases respectively, with 13 bases between them. CDR3 in DNA: TGTGCCACCAGTGAGTCGGGGGGCCGGACTGAAGCTTTCTTT. Protein product: CATSESGGRTEAFF.

The chain uses TRBV6-5 and TRBJ2-1; D call uncertain. V lost 2 bases and J lost 6, with 14 bases in between. CDR3 size: 15 residues. Germline V gene lookup returns CDR1 MNHEY and CDR2 SVGAGI. This CDR3 is CASSYARRSRNEQFF. DNA of the CDR3: TGTGCCAGCAGTTACGCACGCCGCAGTCGCAATGAGCAGTTCTTC.

The gene calls are TRBV7-8 and TRBJ1-2; perhaps TRBD1 as D (5 bases). CDR3 size: 17 residues. Germline V lookup: CDR1 SGHVS, CDR2 FQNEAQ. With 5 bases removed from V and 0 bases from J, the gap between germline ends came to 19 bases. As DNA, the CDR3 is TGTGCCAGCAGCCCGGGACGGGCTGAACTACCTAACTATGGCTACACCTTC. It specifies CASSPGRAELPNYGYTF.

The V call is TRBV9, the J call TRBJ2-1; 9 bases line up with TRBD2. V lost 0 bases, J lost 7 bases, and 8 bases stayed unmatched. The CDR3 runs to 16 residues. Germline V gene lookup returns CDR1 SGDLS and CDR2 YYNGEE. CDR3 in DNA: TGTGCCAGCAGCGTAGGTCAAGCGGGAGGAGTAAATGAGCAGTTCTTC. Its protein product is CASSVGQAGGVNEQFF.

This clone was seen just once. The chain is built from TRBV3-1 (or the pseudogene TRBV3-2) and TRBJ2-4; D possibly corresponds to TRBD2 (6 bases). Trimming shortened V by 5 bases and J by 0 bases, and 8 bases separated the two germline ends. Germline-derived CDR1 and CDR2 are LGHDT and YNNKEL (reference sequence). The CDR3 sequence is 14 residues long. CDR3 in DNA: TGTGCCAGCAGCTGGAGGGTAGCCAAAAACATTCAGTACTTC. Protein: CASSWRVAKNIQYF.

This chain joins TRBV10-3 and TRBJ2-7, with D possibly being TRBD1 (5 bases). The CDR3 is 14 amino acids. Germline CDR1 and CDR2: ENHRY and SYGVKD. The V end lost 0 bases, the J end lost 4 bases, and 10 bases lay between the germline ends. The CDR3 loop reads CAISESNQGYEQYF. The CDR3 DNA is TGTGCCATCAGTGAGTCCAATCAGGGTTACGAGCAGTACTTC.

This rearrangement joins TRBV27 to TRBJ1-4; D unclear. The CDR3 length is 15 residues. Germline values: CDR1 MNHEY, CDR2 SMNVEV (reference sequence). Between the trimmed V and J ends, which lost 4 bases and 4 bases, there was a span of 13 bases. CDR3 coding DNA: TGTGCCAGCAGTTCATACGGACCAGATAATGAAAAACTGTTTTTT. Translated, it gives CASSSYGPDNEKLFF. The variable domain in full, completed from reference TRBV27 and TRBJ1-4, reads EAQVTQNPRYLITVTGKKLTVTCSQNMNHEYMSWYRQDPGLGLRQIYYSMNVEVTDKGDVPEGYKVSRKEKRNFPLILESPSPNQTSLYFCASSSYGPDNEKLFFGSGTQLSVL.

The CDR3 loop is CASSLGQGATQYF. DNA of the CDR3: TGCGCCAGCAGCTTGGGACAGGGGGCTACGCAGTATTTT. The chain couples TRBV5-1 to TRBJ2-3; 10 bases fit TRBD1. J gave up 8 bases and V 0 bases, and 0 bases lay outside the gene matches. This CDR3 contains 13 residues. Germline CDR1 reads SGHRS; CDR2 reads YFSETQ.

The rearrangement uses TRBV7-2 and TRBJ2-5, with D possibly being TRBD1 or TRBD2 (6 bases each). The germline CDR1 and CDR2 sequences are SGHTA and FQGNSA. Trimming took 7 bases from V and 4 from J, leaving 22 bases between them. This CDR3 is built from 16 residues. CDR3 sequence (DNA): TGTGCCAGCACCTCCGGGGGCCCCTTGGGAAGAGAGACCCAGTACTTC. This translates into CASTSGGPLGRETQYF.

The chain joins TRBV27 to TRBJ1-1, with a tentative D call TRBD1 (5 bases). The germline V gene has CDR1 MNHEY and CDR2 SMNVEV (reference sequence). The CDR3 runs to 18 residues. The V end lost 4 bases, the J end lost 5 bases, and 26 bases lay between the germline ends. The CDR3 nucleotides read TGTGCCAGCAGTTCCCTCCAATACCCCGGGCAGGGAGGGACTGAAGCTTTCTTT. This sequence encodes CASSSLQYPGQGGTEAFF.

This clone has a single count. The gene calls are TRBV5-6 and TRBJ2-1, with TRBD2 identical over 11 bases. CDR3 length: 16 amino acids. V lost 3 bases and J lost 4; bases outside the gene matches: 6. Germline V CDR1 and CDR2: SGHDT, YYEEEE. DNA for the CDR3: TGTGCCAGCAGCTCGTTTGGGACTAGCGGTTACAATGAGCAGTTCTTC. This encodes CASSSFGTSGYNEQFF. Full variable domain (outside the CDR3, taken from reference TRBV5-6 and TRBJ2-1): DAGVTQSPTHLIKTRGQQVTLRCSPKSGHDTVSWYQQALGQGPQFIFQYYEEEERQRGNFPDRFSGHQFPNYSSELNVNALLLGDSALYLCASSSFGTSGYNEQFFGPGTRLTVL.

This rearrangement joins TRBV7-2 to TRBJ2-1; 13 bases line up with TRBD2. The trim removed 1 base at V and 6 bases at J, leaving 3 bases unmatched. Germline CDR1 reads SGHTA; CDR2 reads FQGNSA. The CDR3 length is 16 residues. The CDR3 region is CASSLGGLAGRNEQFF. The CDR3 coding sequence is TGTGCCAGCAGCTTAGGGGGACTAGCGGGGCGCAATGAGCAGTTCTTC.

This chain uses TRBV28 with TRBJ1-2, with D perhaps TRBD1 (5 bases). The CDR3 length is 15 residues. Germline CDR1 is MDHEN and CDR2 is SYDVKM. Trimming cost V 5 bases and J 3 bases, with 16 bases left between them. Here the CDR3 DNA reads TGTGCCAGCAGTCTCCCTAGGGGCGCAGACTATGGCTACACCTTC. Protein: CASSLPRGADYGYTF.

V is TRBV2 and J is TRBJ1-1; 9 bases agree with TRBD1. The CDR3 sequence is 14 residues long. Losses at the gene ends were 4 bases for V and 8 bases for J; bases not matched to a gene: 8. Germline V lookup: CDR1 SNHLY, CDR2 FYNNEI. CDR3 sequence (DNA): TGTGCCAGCAGTGGGGACAGGGTAAATAAAGAAGCTTTCTTT. Translating gives CASSGDRVNKEAFF.

The chain recombines TRBV5-6 with TRBJ2-7; 10 nucleotides line up with TRBD1. Trimming took 1 base from V and 2 from J; bases not matched to a gene: 6. The CDR3 runs 16 residues. Looked up from germline, CDR1 is SGHDT and CDR2 is YYEEEE. This chain's CDR3 is CASSLPGTGETYEQYF. The CDR3 region has the DNA TGTGCCAGCAGCTTGCCCGGGACAGGGGAAACCTACGAGCAGTACTTC.